This T cell receptor (beta chain) was found in a study of T-cell reconstitution after alpha-beta-depleted transplantation in children. General study results and limits: Surviving recipient cells, namely T cells and thymic progenitors, were the source of high day-60 TCRbeta diversity in some patients. A year had passed since transplant, and T-cell counts and diversity by then came mostly from newly produced T cells.

This clonotype has more than one count but fewer than ten. The antigen remains undetermined. Germline V gene lookup returns CDR1 LNHDA and CDR2 SQIVND (reference sequence). The CDR3 totals 13 residues. Trimming pared 4 bases from V and 7 bases from J, leaving 11 bases between. Unique molecular identifiers featured in how the TCRbeta library was prepared. TCRdb analysed the PCR reads with MiXCR anew, one entry per CDR3 protein. The data show some 300,000 distinct CDR3 sequences, around a tenth seen once. This material consisted of PBMCs, taken before TCRalphabeta/CD19-depleted stem cell transplant. This chain connects TRBV19 to TRBJ2-1; the D is unclear. This clonotype was obtained from a boy less than two years old with acute myeloid leukemia, due to receive a stem cell transplant. CDR3 in amino acids: CASSSVTPNEQFF. As DNA, the CDR3 is TGTGCCAGTAGTAGCGTGACACCAAATGAGCAGTTCTTC.